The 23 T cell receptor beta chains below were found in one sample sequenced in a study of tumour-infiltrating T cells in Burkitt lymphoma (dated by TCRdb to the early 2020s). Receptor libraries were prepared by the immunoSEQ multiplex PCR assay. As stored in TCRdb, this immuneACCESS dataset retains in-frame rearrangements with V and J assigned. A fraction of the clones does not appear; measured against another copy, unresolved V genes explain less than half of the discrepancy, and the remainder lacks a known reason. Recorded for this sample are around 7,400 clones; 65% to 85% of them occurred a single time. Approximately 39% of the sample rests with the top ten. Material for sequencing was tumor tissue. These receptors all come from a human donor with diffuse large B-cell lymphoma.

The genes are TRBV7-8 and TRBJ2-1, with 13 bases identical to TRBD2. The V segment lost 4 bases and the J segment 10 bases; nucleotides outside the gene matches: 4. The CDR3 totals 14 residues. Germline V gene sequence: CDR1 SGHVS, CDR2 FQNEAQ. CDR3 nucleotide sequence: TGTGCCAGCAGCTATAAACTAGCGGGGGGGGAGCAGTTCTTC. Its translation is CASSYKLAGGEQFF.

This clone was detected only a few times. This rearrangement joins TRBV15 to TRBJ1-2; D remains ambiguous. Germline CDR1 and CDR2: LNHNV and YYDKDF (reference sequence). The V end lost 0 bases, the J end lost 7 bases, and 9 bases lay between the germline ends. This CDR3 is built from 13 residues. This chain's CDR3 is CATSRERWSGYTF. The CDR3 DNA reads TGTGCCACCAGCAGAGAACGCTGGTCTGGCTACACCTTC.

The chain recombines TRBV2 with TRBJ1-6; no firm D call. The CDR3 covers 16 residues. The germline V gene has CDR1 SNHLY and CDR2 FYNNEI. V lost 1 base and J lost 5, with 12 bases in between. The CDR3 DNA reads TGTGCCAGCAGTGAAGGTCATACAAACAATAATTCACCCCTCCACTTT. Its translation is CASSEGHTNNNSPLHF.

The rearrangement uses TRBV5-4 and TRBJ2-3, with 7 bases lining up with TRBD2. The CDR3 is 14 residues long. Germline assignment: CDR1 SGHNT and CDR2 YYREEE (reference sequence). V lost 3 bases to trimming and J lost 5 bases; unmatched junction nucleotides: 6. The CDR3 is CASSSWTRLDTQYF. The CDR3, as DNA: TGTGCCAGCAGCTCCTGGACTAGACTAGATACGCAGTATTTT. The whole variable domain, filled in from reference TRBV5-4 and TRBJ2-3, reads ETGVTQSPTHLIKTRGQQVTLRCSSQSGHNTVSWYQQALGQGPQFIFQYYREEENGRGNFPPRFSGLQFPNYSSELNVNALELDDSALYLCASSSWTRLDTQYFGPGTRLTVL.

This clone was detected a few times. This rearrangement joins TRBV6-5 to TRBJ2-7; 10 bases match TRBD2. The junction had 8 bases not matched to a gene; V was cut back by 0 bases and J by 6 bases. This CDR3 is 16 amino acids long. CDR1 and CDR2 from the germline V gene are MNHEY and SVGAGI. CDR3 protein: CASSYSAAGGRREQYF. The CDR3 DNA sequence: TGTGCCAGCAGTTACTCAGCAGCGGGGGGGCGTCGCGAGCAGTACTTC.

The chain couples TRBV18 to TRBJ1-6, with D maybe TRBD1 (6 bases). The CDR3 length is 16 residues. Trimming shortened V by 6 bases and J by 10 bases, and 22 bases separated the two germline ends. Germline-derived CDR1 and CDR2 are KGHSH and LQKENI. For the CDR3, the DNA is TGTGCCAGCTCCCCAACTACATCAAGGGGGGACTCACCCCTCCACTTT. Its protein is CASSPTTSRGDSPLHF.

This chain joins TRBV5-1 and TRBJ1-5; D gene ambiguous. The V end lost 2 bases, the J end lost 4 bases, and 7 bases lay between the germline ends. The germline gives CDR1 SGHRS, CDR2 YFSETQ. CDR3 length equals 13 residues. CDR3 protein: CASSLEQNQPQHF. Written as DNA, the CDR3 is TGCGCCAGCAGCTTAGAACAGAATCAGCCCCAGCATTTT.

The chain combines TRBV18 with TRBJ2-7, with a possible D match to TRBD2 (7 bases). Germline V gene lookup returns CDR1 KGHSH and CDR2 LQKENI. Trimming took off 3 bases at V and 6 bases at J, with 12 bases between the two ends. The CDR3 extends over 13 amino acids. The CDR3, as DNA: TGTGCCAGCTCACCGGGGGGGCGCAGCGAGCAGTACTTC. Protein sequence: CASSPGGRSEQYF.

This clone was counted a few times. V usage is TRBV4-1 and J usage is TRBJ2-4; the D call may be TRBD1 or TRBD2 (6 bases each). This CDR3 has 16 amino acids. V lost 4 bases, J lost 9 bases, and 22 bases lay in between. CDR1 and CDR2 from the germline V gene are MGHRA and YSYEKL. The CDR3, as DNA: TGCGCCAGCAGCCGCGGAATACAACGGGGGCTGGGCATTCAGTACTTC. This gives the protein CASSRGIQRGLGIQYF.

The CDR3 here is CASSSERGGNYEQYF. The CDR3 DNA reads TGTGCCAGCAGCTCCGAGCGGGGGGGAAATTACGAGCAGTACTTC. This chain joins TRBV7-2 and TRBJ2-7; the match to TRBD2 covers 10 bases. Germline V CDR1 and CDR2: SGHTA, FQGNSA. J lost 4 bases, V lost 4 bases, and 7 bases had no gene match. The CDR3 covers 15 residues.

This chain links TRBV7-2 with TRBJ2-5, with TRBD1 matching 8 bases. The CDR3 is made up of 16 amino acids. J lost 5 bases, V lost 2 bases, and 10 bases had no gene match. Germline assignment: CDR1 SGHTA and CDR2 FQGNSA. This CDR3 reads CASSLWPGGLGETQYF. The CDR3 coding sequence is TGTGCCAGCAGCTTATGGCCAGGGGGCCTCGGGGAGACCCAGTACTTC. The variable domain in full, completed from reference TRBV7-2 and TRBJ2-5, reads GAGVSQSPSNKVTEKGKDVELRCDPISGHTALYWYRQSLGQGLEFLIYFQGNSAPDKSGLPSDRFSAERTGGSVSTLTIQRTQQEDSAVYLCASSLWPGGLGETQYFGPGTRLLVL.

In nucleotides, the CDR3 is TGTGCCAGCACCTGGAGCAGCCAAGCTAACTATGGCTACACCTTC. Its translation: CASTWSSQANYGYTF. V usage is TRBV9 and J usage is TRBJ1-2; D is unclear. Germline V lookup: CDR1 SGDLS, CDR2 YYNGEE. The CDR3 length is 15 residues. V was trimmed by 6 bases and J by 0 bases, leaving 15 bases between them.

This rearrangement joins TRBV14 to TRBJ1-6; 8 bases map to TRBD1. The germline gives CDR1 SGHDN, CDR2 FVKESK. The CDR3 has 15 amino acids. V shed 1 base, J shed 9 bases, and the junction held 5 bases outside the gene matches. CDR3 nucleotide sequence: TGTGCCAGCAGCCAAGGACAGGGGAAGGCTTCACCCCTCCACTTT. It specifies CASSQGQGKASPLHF.

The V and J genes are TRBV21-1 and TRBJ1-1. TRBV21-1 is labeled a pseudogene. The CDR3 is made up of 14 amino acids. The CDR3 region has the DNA TGTGCCAGCAGCGACCTGACAGAGGGCACTGAAGCTTTCTTT. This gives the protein CASSDLTEGTEAFF.

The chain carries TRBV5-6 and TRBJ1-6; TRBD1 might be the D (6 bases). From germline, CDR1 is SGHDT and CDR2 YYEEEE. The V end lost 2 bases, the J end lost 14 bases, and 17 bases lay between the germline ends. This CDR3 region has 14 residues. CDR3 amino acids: CASSLGQLPGTLHF. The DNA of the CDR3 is TGTGCCAGCAGCTTAGGACAGCTCCCGGGGACCCTCCACTTT.

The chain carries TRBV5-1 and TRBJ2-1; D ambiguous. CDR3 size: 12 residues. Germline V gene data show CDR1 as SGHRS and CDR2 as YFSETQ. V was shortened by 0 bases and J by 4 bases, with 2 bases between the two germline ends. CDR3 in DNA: TGCGCCAGCAGCTTGGATTACAATGAGCAGTTCTTC. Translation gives CASSLDYNEQFF.

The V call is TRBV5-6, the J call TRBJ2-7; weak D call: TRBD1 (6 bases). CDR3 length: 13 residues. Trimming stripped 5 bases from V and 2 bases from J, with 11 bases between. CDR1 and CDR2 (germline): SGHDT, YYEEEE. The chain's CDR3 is CASRADSPYEQYF. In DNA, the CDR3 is TGTGCCAGCAGGGCGGACAGTCCCTACGAGCAGTACTTC.

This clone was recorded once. The CDR3 bases are TGTGCCAGCAGCGCGTGGGGGAACGGCAATCAGCCCCAGCATTTT. It is translated as CASSAWGNGNQPQHF. The chain recombines TRBV6-1 with TRBJ1-5, with D tentatively TRBD1 (5 bases). V lost 6 bases and J lost 2, with 14 bases in between. The CDR3 sequence is 15 residues long. Per the germline V gene, CDR1 is MNHNS and CDR2 is SASEGT.

This chain's CDR3 is CASRRQGNQPQHF. CDR3 coding DNA: TGTGCCAGCAGACGACAGGGAAATCAGCCCCAGCATTTT. The chain links TRBV27 to TRBJ1-5; 7 bases match TRBD1. From germline, CDR1 is MNHEY and CDR2 SMNVEV (reference sequence). Trimming at V came to 6 bases and at J to 4 bases, leaving 3 bases not matched to a gene. This CDR3 has 13 amino acids.

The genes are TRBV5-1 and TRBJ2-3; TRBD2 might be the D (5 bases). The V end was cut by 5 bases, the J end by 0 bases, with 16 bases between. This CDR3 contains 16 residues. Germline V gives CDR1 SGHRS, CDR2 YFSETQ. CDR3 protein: CASSRGDPPSTDTQYF. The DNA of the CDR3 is TGCGCCAGCAGTCGGGGAGACCCTCCTAGCACAGATACGCAGTATTTT.

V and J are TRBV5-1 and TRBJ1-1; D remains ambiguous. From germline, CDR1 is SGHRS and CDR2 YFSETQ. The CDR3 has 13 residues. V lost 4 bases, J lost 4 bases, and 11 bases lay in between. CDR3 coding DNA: TGCGCCAGCAGCGGAGTGGGATTCACTGAAGCTTTCTTT. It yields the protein CASSGVGFTEAFF.

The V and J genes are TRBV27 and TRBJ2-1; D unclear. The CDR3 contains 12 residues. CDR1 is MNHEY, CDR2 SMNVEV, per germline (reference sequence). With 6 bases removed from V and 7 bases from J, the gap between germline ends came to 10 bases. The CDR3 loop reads CASSPVSNEQFF. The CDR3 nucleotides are TGTGCCAGCAGCCCCGTTAGTAATGAGCAGTTCTTC.

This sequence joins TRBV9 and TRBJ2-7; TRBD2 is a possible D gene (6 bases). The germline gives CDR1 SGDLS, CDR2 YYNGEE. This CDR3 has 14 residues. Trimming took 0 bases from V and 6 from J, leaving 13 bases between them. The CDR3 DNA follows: TGTGCCAGCAGCGTAGGGGGGGTTTCCGGCGAGCAGTACTTC. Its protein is CASSVGGVSGEQYF. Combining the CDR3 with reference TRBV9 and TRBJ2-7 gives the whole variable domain DSGVTQTPKHLITATGQRVTLRCSPRSGDLSVYWYQQSLDQGLQFLIQYYNGEERAKGNILERFSAQQFPDLHSELNLSSLELGDSALYFCASSVGGVSGEQYFGPGTRLTVT.